A selection of T cell receptor beta chains follows, all from one sample in a study of blood T cell repertoires in COVID-19. The assay was immunoSEQ multiplex PCR, and TCRdb's table has in-frame clones only and misses some. The table has 150,000 or so clones, roughly 84% seen once. The sample taken for sequencing was peripheral blood. All receptors derive from a human donor in a cohort sampled during active COVID-19. Each CDR3 is given with its conserved first and last residue. D genes are given only for firm matches. Size is stated for part of the rows, as once, few or many counts, or as a class when the clone is expanded.

D	V	J	size	DNA	CDR3
TRBD2	TRBV6-6	TRBJ2-7	.	TGTGCCAGCATCCTCAAGTCGGGGGGGCCCTACGAGCAGTACTTC	CASILKSGGPYEQYF
TRBD1	TRBV15	TRBJ2-3	.	TGTGCCACCAGCACCGAACTGGGGACAGCGAATGGGGATACGCAGTATTTT	CATSTELGTANGDTQYF
TRBD2	TRBV19	TRBJ2-7	.	TGTGCCAGTAGTCTATCGACTAGCACCTACGAGCAGTACTTC	CASSLSTSTYEQYF
.	TRBV6-2/TRBV6-3	TRBJ1-6	.	TGTGCCAGCAGCTTCTCTCCAGGGAATTCACCCCTCCACTTT	CASSFSPGNSPLHF
TRBD1	TRBV5-6	TRBJ2-7	.	TGTGCCAGCAGCGCGGGACAGGGATTGTATGGGCAGTACTTC	CASSAGQGLYGQYF
TRBD1	TRBV5-1	TRBJ1-3	once	TGCGCCAGCAGCTTCACAGGGGCTTCGTATGGAAACACCATATATTTT	CASSFTGASYGNTIYF
.	TRBV7-2	TRBJ1-1	.	TGTGCCAGCAGCCCCGGGGGGAGGGGCAGGACTGAAGCTTTCTTT	CASSPGGRGRTEAFF
TRBD2	TRBV11-2	TRBJ2-2	.	TGTGCCAGCAGCTTAAATCCTAGCGGGAACACCGGGGAGCTGTTTTTT	CASSLNPSGNTGELFF
TRBD1	TRBV19	TRBJ1-2	.	TGTGCCAGTAGTAGGGGACAGGGGGCCCTCTATGGCTACACCTTC	CASSRGQGALYGYTF
.	TRBV7-8	TRBJ1-6	.	TGTGCCAGCAGCTTATTCCCCGGGGGACCAAATCTTGCACCCCTCCACTTT	CASSLFPGGPNLAPLHF
TRBD1	TRBV7-8	TRBJ1-1	.	TGTGCCAGCAGCTTCAGGGGGGCTGAAGCTTTCTTT	CASSFRGAEAFF
TRBD1	TRBV3-1/TRBV3-2	TRBJ2-7	.	TGTGCCAGCAGCCCGACAGGGGGCTGGGGAGAGCAGTACTTC	CASSPTGGWGEQYF
.	TRBV5-1	TRBJ2-2	.	TGCGCCAGCAGCTTTGACAGTTACACCGGGGAGCTGTTTTTT	CASSFDSYTGELFF
TRBD1	TRBV5-1	TRBJ2-1	.	TGCGCCAGCAGCTTGGGACAGGGTTATTTTAATGAGCAGTTCTTC	CASSLGQGYFNEQFF
TRBD1	TRBV3-1/TRBV3-2	TRBJ2-3	many	TGTGCCAGCAGCGGAGGGACAGGTTTCACAGATACGCAGTATTTT	CASSGGTGFTDTQYF
.	TRBV18	TRBJ1-1	.	TGTGCCAGCTCACCACTCGAGAGAATGAACACTGAAGCTTTCTTT	CASSPLERMNTEAFF
.	TRBV18	TRBJ1-1	.	TGTGCCAGCTCACCACAGATTACAGGACCGAACACTGAAGCTTTCTTT	CASSPQITGPNTEAFF
.	TRBV15	TRBJ1-2	.	TGTGCCACCAGCAGAGAGGGAGGCCTAGGCTATGGCTACACCTTC	CATSREGGLGYGYTF
TRBD1	TRBV29-1	TRBJ1-2	.	TGCAGCGTTGAAGTTAGAGCAGGGGGCAGGCTATATGGCTACACCTTC	CSVEVRAGGRLYGYTF
TRBD1	TRBV7-7	TRBJ2-3	.	TGTGCCAGCAGCCCCGGACAGGGCCGCACAGATACGCAGTATTTT	CASSPGQGRTDTQYF
TRBD1	TRBV9	TRBJ1-3	.	TGTGCCAGCAGCGGGCGGGACAGCGCCCCTGGAAACACCATATATTTT	CASSGRDSAPGNTIYF
TRBD1	TRBV25-1	TRBJ1-2	once	TGTGCCAGCAGTGAATCCGGACAGGCCTATGGCTACACCTTC	CASSESGQAYGYTF
TRBD1	TRBV3-1/TRBV3-2	TRBJ2-5	.	TGTGCCAGCAGCCAAGGGGCGACAGGGTACCTTGGGACCCAGTACTTC	CASSQGATGYLGTQYF
TRBD2	TRBV10-2	TRBJ2-7	.	TGCGCCGCGGGGGGCACCAGGGACGAGCAGTACTTC	CAAGGTRDEQYF
TRBD1	TRBV6-5	TRBJ1-1	.	TGTGCCAGCAGTAGGGACAGGGGCACTGAAGCTTTCTTT	CASSRDRGTEAFF
.	TRBV6-2/TRBV6-3	TRBJ2-3	once	TGTGCCAGCAGTTACTCGATACGTACGGGGGGCACAGATACGCAGTATTTT	CASSYSIRTGGTDTQYF
.	TRBV9	TRBJ1-1	.	TGTGCCAGCAGCGTAGGCCCGGGGGGGCCCGGGAACACTGAAGCTTTCTTT	CASSVGPGGPGNTEAFF
.	TRBV5-4	TRBJ2-7	.	TGTGCCAGCAGCTTGCCAGGGGCCCGCTCCTACGAGCAGTACTTC	CASSLPGARSYEQYF
TRBD2	TRBV5-4	TRBJ2-1	.	TGTGCCAGCAGCTTGGCCTCTAGCGGGGCCGTGCAGTTCTTC	CASSLASSGAVQFF
.	TRBV19	TRBJ1-3	.	TGTGCCAGTAGTATAGCTGTATATTCAGGTTCTGGAAACACCATATATTTT	CASSIAVYSGSGNTIYF
.	TRBV5-4	TRBJ1-2	.	TGTGCCAGCCGCTCTTGGAGTAACTATGGCTACACCTTC	CASRSWSNYGYTF
.	TRBV2	TRBJ1-4	.	TGTGCCAGCCTATACGCAACTAATGAAAAACTGTTTTTT	CASLYATNEKLFF
.	TRBV19	TRBJ1-6	.	TGTGCCAGTAGTATAGATCATGGCGGTGGTTCACCCCTCCACTTT	CASSIDHGGGSPLHF
TRBD2	TRBV7-2	TRBJ2-2	.	TGTGCCAGCAGCTTAAAGACGGGGGGGCCCTACACCGGGGAGCTGTTTTTT	CASSLKTGGPYTGELFF
TRBD2	TRBV5-1	TRBJ2-1	.	TGCGCCAGCAGCTTGGTGGGAGGGCCATCCAATGAGCAGTTCTTC	CASSLVGGPSNEQFF
.	TRBV3-1/TRBV3-2	TRBJ2-7	.	TGTGCCAGCAGCCAACTAGGGGACTCGAACGAGCAGTACTTC	CASSQLGDSNEQYF
.	TRBV11-2	TRBJ2-7	once	TGTGCCAGCAGCTTAGAAAGGGGCGAGCAGTACTTC	CASSLERGEQYF
.	TRBV3-1/TRBV3-2	TRBJ1-6	.	TGTGCCAGCAGCCAAGCGGGATCGGAATCACCCCTCCACTTT	CASSQAGSESPLHF
.	TRBV12-5	TRBJ2-5	.	TGTGCTAGTGGTCCGCTGGGGGGAGAAGAGACCCAGTACTTC	CASGPLGGEETQYF
.	TRBV2	TRBJ2-2	.	TGTGCCAGCAGTGAAGCAAGTCTCGGACCCCGGGGCACCGGGGAGCTGTTTTTT	CASSEASLGPRGTGELFF